This T cell receptor beta chain is from a study of T cells in localized non-small cell lung cancer. CDR1 and CDR2 from the germline V gene are LNHDA and SQIVND (reference sequence). Trimming pared 3 bases from V and 7 bases from J, leaving 9 bases between. The CDR3 extends over 13 amino acids. Here immunoSEQ multiplex PCR was the method, and the copy in TCRdb shows in-frame clones only, minus some. The sample has roughly 61,000 clones, roughly 76% seen once; the top ten hold roughly 4.5%. This chain links TRBV19 with TRBJ1-4; weak D call: TRBD1 (5 bases). The TCR was taken from a man aged 35 to 69 with stage II lung adenocarcinoma. This specimen consisted of PBMCs, obtained before any cancer treatment. DNA of the CDR3: TGTGCCAGTAGTATTAATGGGGGTGAAAAACTGTTTTTT. Residues: CASSINGGEKLFF. The variable domain in full, with the rest retrieved from reference TRBV19 and TRBJ1-4, is DGGITQSPKYLFRKEGQNVTLSCEQNLNHDAMYWYRQDPGQGLRLIYYSQIVNDFQKGDIAEGYSVSREKKESFPLTVTSAQKNPTAFYLCASSINGGEKLFFGSGTQLSVL.